This T cell receptor (beta chain) was profiled in a study of beta chain features in type 1 diabetes. About the study: Over all samples combined, about 99,000,000 sorted cells were examined. Whole-study findings and limits: Sampled from patients, naive, central memory and Treg TCRB repertoires appeared more similar than those sampled from healthy donors. When Type 1 diabetes patients were examined, their TCRB CDR3s proved moderately but significantly shorter in all four CD4+ subsets. When VDJ junctions were examined, type 1 diabetes patients showed fewer insertions and more deletions.

Expressed TCRB transcripts were sequenced because the isolated RNA had all been reverse transcribed beforehand. Sequenced by immunoSEQ multiplex PCR; TCRdb stores in-frame clones only, minus some. The table shows fewer than 30,000 clones, with 50% to 65% occurring only once. There are a few counts of this clone. Its antigen is currently unknown. The CDR3 is 15 residues long. The germline gives CDR1 KGHSH, CDR2 LQKENI. The trim removed 2 bases at V and 8 bases at J, leaving 8 bases unmatched. It was one heparinised blood draw, averaging about 116 mL, that each donor gave. V gene TRBV18 combines with J gene TRBJ2-1, with 8 bases matching TRBD1. Sequencing was done on a sample of Tregs from blood. This TCR was sampled from a woman younger than 35 with type 1 diabetes. The CDR3 region is CASSPFGQGKDEQFF. The CDR3 nucleotides are TGTGCCAGCTCACCATTCGGACAGGGAAAAGATGAGCAGTTCTTC.